A single sample gave rise to the 32 T cell receptor beta chains below, sequenced in a study of T cell changes during pregnancy in multiple sclerosis. The data were produced by immunoSEQ multiplex PCR, yet TCRdb's version contains in-frame clones alone and is incomplete. This table holds approximately 46,000 clones, approximately 90% found once. Sample: CD8+ T cells from peripheral blood mononuclear cells, taken in the second trimester of pregnancy. The receptors derive from a female donor with multiple sclerosis, enrolled in a pregnancy study.

The rearrangement uses TRBV2 and TRBJ2-7; the match to TRBD1 covers 7 bases. Germline V gene sequence: CDR1 SNHLY, CDR2 FYNNEI. V lost 0 bases, J lost 3 bases, and 8 bases stayed unmatched. CDR3 length: 16 residues. CDR3 amino acids: CASSEAGPGQIYEQYF. The DNA of the CDR3 is TGTGCCAGCAGTGAAGCGGGTCCGGGACAGATCTACGAGCAGTACTTC.

This clone was recorded a few times. The V call is TRBV6-1, the J call TRBJ2-5; 8 bases are a match to TRBD1. CDR1 and CDR2 (germline): MNHNS, SASEGT. The CDR3 totals 17 residues. Trimming cost V 1 base and J 5 bases; bases outside gene matches: 12. CDR3 DNA sequence: TGTGCCAGCAGTGAAGACCTGTTGGGCAGGGGGCAGGAGACCCAGTACTTC. This translates into CASSEDLLGRGQETQYF.

The chain recombines TRBV7-9 with TRBJ2-7; D is perhaps TRBD2 (6 bases). The CDR3 has 13 residues. Trimming left V 8 bases short and J 2 bases short, with 13 bases between. Germline-derived CDR1 and CDR2 are SEHNR and FQNEAQ (reference sequence). The CDR3 protein is CASAGLNPYEQYF. The DNA for the CDR3 is TGTGCCAGCGCGGGACTCAACCCCTACGAGCAGTACTTC.

J is TRBJ1-1 and V is TRBV6-1, with D possibly matching TRBD1 (5 bases). The germline CDR1 and CDR2 sequences are MNHNS and SASEGT. With 2 bases removed from V and 0 bases from J, the gap between germline ends came to 13 bases. CDR3 length equals 16 residues. CDR3 sequence reads: CASSESVGLMNTEAFF. In nucleotides, the CDR3 is TGTGCCAGCAGTGAATCCGTGGGGCTAATGAACACTGAAGCTTTCTTT.

This clone was seen only once. V gene TRBV2 combines with J gene TRBJ1-2; TRBD1 might be the D (6 bases). Per the germline V gene, CDR1 is SNHLY and CDR2 is FYNNEI. Trimming shortened V by 7 bases and J by 1 base, and 13 bases separated the two germline ends. The CDR3 is 14 residues long. The CDR3 sequence: CASNMDSLNYGYTF. In DNA form, the CDR3 reads TGTGCCAGCAATATGGACAGCCTTAACTATGGCTACACCTTC.

V usage is TRBV13 and J usage is TRBJ2-1; 9 positions agree with TRBD1. The germline V gene has CDR1 PRHDT and CDR2 FYEKMQ (reference sequence). The CDR3 runs 15 residues. J gave up 7 bases and V 3 bases, and 7 bases lay outside the gene matches. The CDR3 DNA is TGTGCCAGCAGCTTCGGGACAGGGTTGTCAAATGAGCAGTTCTTC. Translating it yields CASSFGTGLSNEQFF. Full variable domain (rest looked up from reference TRBV13 and TRBJ2-1): AAGVIQSPRHLIKEKRETATLKCYPIPRHDTVYWYQQGPGQDPQFLISFYEKMQSDKGSIPDRFSAQQFSDYHSELNMSSLELGDSALYFCASSFGTGLSNEQFFGPGTRLTVL.

This sequence joins TRBV6-1 and TRBJ1-1; weak D call: TRBD1 (6 bases). The V end was cut by 2 bases, the J end by 5 bases, with 12 bases between. CDR1 and CDR2 (germline): MNHNS, SASEGT. The CDR3 loop spans 14 amino acids. For the CDR3, the DNA is TGTGCCAGCAGTGAATTACAGGGCGAAACTGAAGCTTTCTTT. Translating gives CASSELQGETEAFF.

The genes are TRBV9 and TRBJ2-7; 7 bases fit TRBD2. The CDR3 has 16 amino acids. V lost 0 bases and J lost 0; bases outside the gene matches: 6. In germline, CDR1 is SGDLS, CDR2 YYNGEE. The CDR3 nucleotides are TGTGCCAGCAGCGTAGATGAGGGCGGGGGCTCCTACGAGCAGTACTTC. Its translation: CASSVDEGGGSYEQYF.

This chain uses TRBV6-5 with TRBJ1-2, with 9 bases matching TRBD1. J was trimmed by 3 bases and V by 5 bases; bases with no gene match: 4. Per germline, CDR1 MNHEY and CDR2 SVGAGI. This CDR3 is 14 amino acids long. In DNA form, the CDR3 reads TGTGCCAGCAGTCCGGGACAGGGATACTATGGCTACACCTTC. This codes for CASSPGQGYYGYTF.

This clone was recorded a few times. The chain has TRBV11-2 and TRBJ1-6; D gene uncertain. The CDR3 spans 11 residues. The germline gives CDR1 SGHAT, CDR2 FQNNGV. Trimming removed 5 bases from V and 13 bases from J, with 9 bases in between. CDR3 region: CASSGGNPLHF. The CDR3 nucleotides read TGTGCCAGCAGCGGAGGTAACCCCCTCCACTTT. The full variable domain, with the rest looked up from reference TRBV11-2 and TRBJ1-6, is EAGVAQSPRYKIIEKRQSVAFWCNPISGHATLYWYQQILGQGPKLLIQFQNNGVVDDSQLPKDRFSAERLKGVDSTLKIQPAKLEDSAVYLCASSGGNPLHFGNGTRLTVT.

V is TRBV4-1 and J is TRBJ1-5; D unresolved. This CDR3 has 15 amino acids. V dropped 0 bases and J dropped 6 bases, with 12 bases sitting between them. Germline CDR1 and CDR2: MGHRA and YSYEKL. The CDR3 nucleotides are TGCGCCAGCAGCCAAGATCCCGGGTCGTCTCAGCCCCAGCATTTT. This sequence encodes CASSQDPGSSQPQHF.

The chain employs TRBV4-1 and TRBJ2-7; D remains unclear. CDR3 length: 14 residues. CDR1 is MGHRA and CDR2 is YSYEKL in the germline V gene. With 0 bases removed from V and 3 bases from J, the gap between germline ends came to 9 bases. CDR3 DNA: TGCGCCAGCAGCCAAGATGAGGATGGCTACGAGCAGTACTTC. This gives the protein CASSQDEDGYEQYF.

V usage is TRBV19 and J usage is TRBJ1-3; D might be TRBD1 (5 bases). The CDR3 totals 16 residues. V lost 10 bases and J 3 bases, leaving 22 bases between the germline ends. Per the germline V gene, CDR1 is LNHDA and CDR2 is SQIVND (reference sequence). The CDR3 DNA reads TGTGCCACTCATCCGGTAAGGGGTTGGTGTGGAAACACCATATATTTT. Its protein product is CATHPVRGWCGNTIYF.

The CDR3 region has the DNA TGTGCCAGCAGCGCACCTGAGGCGGGGAGCAATGAGCAGTTCTTC. Translation gives CASSAPEAGSNEQFF. This chain uses TRBV4-2 with TRBJ2-1, with D tentatively TRBD2 (6 bases). Trimming took off 5 bases at V and 6 bases at J, with 17 bases between the two ends. The CDR3 has 15 amino acids. The germline V gene encodes CDR1 LGHNA and CDR2 YNFKEQ.

The rearrangement links TRBV7-3 to TRBJ2-1, with TRBD2 identical over 10 bases. The CDR3 covers 15 residues. Germline V gene lookup returns CDR1 SGHTA and CDR2 FQGTGA. V shed 5 bases and J 10 bases; nucleotides not matched to a gene: 11. DNA of the CDR3: TGTGCCAGCAGCCCCTGGACTAGCGGAGGAGGGGAGCAGTTCTTC. Its protein product is CASSPWTSGGGEQFF.

This clone was seen only once. The chain carries TRBV27 and TRBJ2-2, with no clear D. Trimming stripped 7 bases from V and 1 base from J, with 7 bases between. The germline gives CDR1 MNHEY, CDR2 SMNVEV (reference sequence). The CDR3 is 13 amino acids. CDR3 in amino acids: CASTAVNTGELFF. For the CDR3, the DNA is TGTGCCAGCACCGCGGTGAACACCGGGGAGCTGTTTTTT.

The genes are TRBV11-2 and TRBJ1-2; TRBD1 matches 9 bases. V trimming: 1 base; J trimming: 6 bases; junction bases outside the gene matches: 0. The CDR3 is made up of 13 amino acids. Per the germline V gene, CDR1 is SGHAT and CDR2 is FQNNGV. DNA of the CDR3: TGTGCCAGCAGCTTAGGGGACAGGGATGGCTACACCTTC. Its translation is CASSLGDRDGYTF.

J is TRBJ1-1 and V is TRBV27; D perhaps matches TRBD1 (6 bases). Trimming removed 2 bases from V and 1 base from J, with 11 bases in between. The CDR3 sequence is 15 residues long. The germline V gene encodes CDR1 MNHEY and CDR2 SMNVEV (reference sequence). CDR3 bases: TGTGCCAGCAGTTTAAGGGGGGGAGGGAACACTGAAGCTTTCTTT. It specifies CASSLRGGGNTEAFF.

The J gene is TRBJ1-2, the V gene TRBV12-5; D gene unclear. The germline CDR1 and CDR2 sequences are LGHNT and FRNRAP. Trimming removed 6 bases from V and 4 bases from J, with 27 bases in between. The CDR3 contains 18 residues. CDR3: CASGSSGMAAAAGYGYTF. The CDR3 bases are TGTGCTAGTGGCTCTAGTGGCATGGCGGCAGCCGCCGGCTATGGCTACACCTTC.

The chain uses TRBV7-5 and TRBJ2-7; TRBD2 is the table's D call and was not checked against the DNA. TRBV7-5 is listed as a pseudogene. CDR3 size: 14 residues. CDR3 protein: CARSLANLEDEQYF. In DNA form, the CDR3 reads TGTGCCAGAAGCTTAGCCAACCTTGAGGACGAGCAGTACTTC.

The chain has TRBV4-1 and TRBJ1-5; D may be TRBD1 (6 bases). From germline, CDR1 is MGHRA and CDR2 YSYEKL. The CDR3 is 15 residues long. Trimming stripped 1 base from V and 2 bases from J, with 9 bases between. The CDR3 sequence: CASSQVPGGNQPQHF. The CDR3 bases are TGCGCCAGCAGCCAAGTTCCAGGGGGCAATCAGCCCCAGCATTTT.

This clone was recorded only once. The chain joins TRBV6-1 to TRBJ1-2, with TRBD1 matching over 8 bases. J was trimmed by 3 bases and V by 7 bases; bases with no gene match: 4. The CDR3 consists of 13 residues. Per germline, CDR1 MNHNS and CDR2 SASEGT. CDR3 DNA sequence: TGTGCCAGCAACCCGACAGGGGACTATGGCTACACCTTC. It encodes CASNPTGDYGYTF.

The rearrangement links TRBV27 to TRBJ2-1; TRBD1 aligns across 7 bases. V shed 3 bases, J shed 5 bases, and the junction held 7 bases outside the gene matches. The CDR3 is made up of 15 amino acids. Germline CDR1 MNHEY, CDR2 SMNVEV (reference sequence). The CDR3 is CASSFGDSKHNEQFF. CDR3 in DNA: TGTGCCAGCAGTTTTGGGGACAGCAAACACAATGAGCAGTTCTTC.

As for this clone: The sample has other DNA sequences that encode this CDR3 too. V gene TRBV5-6 combines with J gene TRBJ1-1; D perhaps matches TRBD1 (6 bases). The CDR3 extends over 12 amino acids. Per the germline V gene, CDR1 is SGHDT and CDR2 is YYEEEE. Trimming stripped 4 bases from V and 5 bases from J, with 9 bases between. In nucleotides, the CDR3 is TGTGCCAGCAGCCCCCAGGGGACTGAAGCTTTCTTT. Protein: CASSPQGTEAFF.

The chain joins TRBV27 to TRBJ1-1, with 9 bases aligning to TRBD1. Unmatched junction bases numbered 2, after V lost 2 bases and J lost 1 base. Germline V lookup: CDR1 MNHEY, CDR2 SMNVEV (reference sequence). There are 15 residues in the CDR3. In DNA form, the CDR3 reads TGTGCCAGCAGTTTAGCGGGACAGGGGAACACTGAAGCTTTCTTT. It translates to CASSLAGQGNTEAFF.

The gene calls are TRBV12-5 and TRBJ2-7; 7 bases are shared with TRBD1. V shed 4 bases, J shed 0 bases, and the junction held 9 bases outside the gene matches. There are 16 residues in the CDR3. CDR1 and CDR2 (germline): LGHNT, FRNRAP. The CDR3 bases are TGTGCTAGTGGTTCGACCCCGACAGGGCCCTCCTACGAGCAGTACTTC. Amino acid sequence: CASGSTPTGPSYEQYF. The full variable domain, rest sourced from reference TRBV12-5 and TRBJ2-7, is DARVTQTPRHKVTEMGQEVTMRCQPILGHNTVFWYRQTMMQGLELLAYFRNRAPLDDSGMPKDRFSAEMPDATLATLKIQPSEPRDSAVYFCASGSTPTGPSYEQYFGPGTRLTVT.

The chain employs TRBV6-1 and TRBJ2-3; 10 bases line up with TRBD2. Per germline, CDR1 MNHNS and CDR2 SASEGT. V was pared by 11 bases and J by 1 base, with 6 bases of the junction left unmatched. This CDR3 contains 14 residues. Here the CDR3 DNA reads TGTGCCGCAGGAACTAGCGGGGGCACAGATACGCAGTATTTT. Amino acid sequence: CAAGTSGGTDTQYF.

This clone came up a few times. V gene TRBV27 combines with J gene TRBJ1-3, with unresolved D. Deletions cut 0 bases from V and 4 bases from J, with 10 bases between. This CDR3 region has 15 residues. Germline V gene sequence: CDR1 MNHEY, CDR2 SMNVEV (reference sequence). DNA of the CDR3: TGTGCCAGCAGTTTATCGCCAACTGAAGGAAACACCATATATTTT. It translates to CASSLSPTEGNTIYF.

This clone was found a few times. The genes are TRBV11-2 and TRBJ2-1; D is possibly TRBD2 (6 bases). V dropped 5 bases and J dropped 2 bases, with 16 bases sitting between them. Germline V gene lookup returns CDR1 SGHAT and CDR2 FQNNGV. The CDR3 contains 16 residues. CDR3 in DNA: TGTGCCAGCAGCGGGCAGGTAGCGGCCCCCTACAATGAGCAGTTCTTC. It translates to CASSGQVAAPYNEQFF.

The rearrangement links TRBV11-3 to TRBJ2-3; 8 bases map to TRBD2. CDR3 size: 13 residues. Germline lookup yields CDR1 SGHNT and CDR2 YENEEA. V was pared by 5 bases and J by 7 bases, with 5 bases of the junction left unmatched. The CDR3 loop reads CASSARTSNTQYF. CDR3 coding DNA: TGTGCCAGCAGCGCCCGGACTAGCAATACGCAGTATTTT.

This clone was picked up a small number of times. The V and J genes are TRBV29-1 and TRBJ1-1, with D perhaps TRBD1 (5 bases). This CDR3 has 12 amino acids. V was shortened by 3 bases and J by 5 bases, with 10 bases between the two germline ends. CDR1 is SQVTM and CDR2 is ANQGSEA in the germline V gene. Here the CDR3 DNA reads TGCAGCGTTGACCAGGGTGGTACTGAAGCTTTCTTT. It codes for CSVDQGGTEAFF.

The chain couples TRBV14 to TRBJ1-2; D possibly corresponds to TRBD1 (6 bases). Germline CDR1 and CDR2: SGHDN and FVKESK. The CDR3 sequence is 14 residues long. V was pared by 5 bases and J by 5 bases, with 15 bases between. This chain's CDR3 is CASSSRTAEYGYTF. As DNA, the CDR3 is TGTGCCAGCAGCTCACGGACAGCCGAGTATGGCTACACCTTC.